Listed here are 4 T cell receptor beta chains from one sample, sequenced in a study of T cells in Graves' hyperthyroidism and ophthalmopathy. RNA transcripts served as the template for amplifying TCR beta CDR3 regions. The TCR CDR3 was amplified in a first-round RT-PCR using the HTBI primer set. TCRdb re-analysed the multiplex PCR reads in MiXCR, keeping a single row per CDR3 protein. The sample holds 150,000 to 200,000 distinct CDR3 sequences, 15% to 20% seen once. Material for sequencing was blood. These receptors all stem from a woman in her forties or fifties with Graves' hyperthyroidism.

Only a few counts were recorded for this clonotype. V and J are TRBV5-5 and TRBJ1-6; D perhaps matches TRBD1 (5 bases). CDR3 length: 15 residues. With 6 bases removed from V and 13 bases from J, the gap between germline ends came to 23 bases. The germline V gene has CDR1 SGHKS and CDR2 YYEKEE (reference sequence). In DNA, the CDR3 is TGTGCCAGCACCTCCGGGGGTCAGCGCGTGGGGCCCCTCCACTTT. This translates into CASTSGGQRVGPLHF.

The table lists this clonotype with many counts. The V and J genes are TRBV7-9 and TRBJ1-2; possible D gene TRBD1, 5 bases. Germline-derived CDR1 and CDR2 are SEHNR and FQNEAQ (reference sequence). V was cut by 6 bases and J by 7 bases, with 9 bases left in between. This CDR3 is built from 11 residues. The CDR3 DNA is TGTGCCAGCAGTTCGACAGCTGGCTACACCTTC. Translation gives CASSSTAGYTF.

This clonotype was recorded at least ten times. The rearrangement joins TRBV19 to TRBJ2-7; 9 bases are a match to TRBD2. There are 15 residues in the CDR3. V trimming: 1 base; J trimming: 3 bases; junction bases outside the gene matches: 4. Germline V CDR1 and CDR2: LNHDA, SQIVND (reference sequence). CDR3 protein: CASSIAGGGDYEQYF. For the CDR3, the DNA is TGTGCCAGTAGTATAGCTGGCGGGGGGGACTACGAGCAGTACTTC.

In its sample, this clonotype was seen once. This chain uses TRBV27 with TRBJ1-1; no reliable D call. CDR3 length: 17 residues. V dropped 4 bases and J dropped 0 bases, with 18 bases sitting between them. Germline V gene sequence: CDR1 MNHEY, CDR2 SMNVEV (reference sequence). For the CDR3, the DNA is TGTGCCAGCAGTTCCCAGTCGTATACTTATATGAACACTGAAGCTTTCTTT. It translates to CASSSQSYTYMNTEAFF.